This TCR beta chain is from a study of vaccination and CD4 T cells after COVID-19. About the study: With a range of 35 to 161, the median interval from diagnosis to drawing post-COVID samples was less than 130 days. Cells were stimulated with overlapping spike peptide pools from SARS-CoV-2, HCoV-NL63, HCoV-OC43 and HCoV-229E.

As for treatment: 10-day PBMC culture with coronavirus spike peptide pools or control peptides (ViraFEST assay). IL-2 (around 10 IU/ml) and peptide pools (approximately 9.8 ug/ml) were added to cultures of approximately 2 million PBMCs per well. Fresh replacement IL-2 medium substituted for half the medium on days 3 and 7. V lost 2 bases and J 4 bases, leaving 12 bases between the germline ends. CDR3 length equals 15 residues. Germline CDR1 reads MNHEY; CDR2 reads SMNVEV (reference sequence). CD4+ T cells that had been cultured provided DNA sequenced with the Oncomine TCR Beta short-read assay. Via MiXCR, TCRdb re-called the PCR reads, giving one row per CDR3 protein. Counted here are 9,500 to 15,000 distinct CDR3 sequences, around three fifths occurring once; the ten biggest clones make up more than 25%. To note about this clonotype: Its antigen is undetermined.

The sample consisted of CD4+ T cells from blood, cultured in vitro. The origin of this receptor is a human donor who had recovered from COVID-19. The gene calls are TRBV27 and TRBJ2-1; D is possibly TRBD2 (6 bases). CDR3 DNA sequence: TGTGCCAGCAGTTTAACGGCGGGAAGGTACAATGAGCAGTTCTTC. Translating it yields CASSLTAGRYNEQFF.